This T cell receptor beta chain was sequenced during a study of blood T cell repertoires in COVID-19 (dated by TCRdb to about 2020). Looking at the study overall: Collaborator samples came from the United States, Italy and Spain and covered acute and convalescent phases of COVID-19. The material from the prospective study consisted of cDNA or gDNA derived from T cells, B-cell-depleted T cells, or PBMCs. Subjects who had been exposed to COVID-19, were actively infected with it, or had recovered from it provided the deeply sampled blood TCRbeta repertoires that made up the dataset. The repertoires were released in a freely available public database intended as a resource for research on the immune response to SARS-CoV-2. Samples were obtained from the ongoing ImmuneRACE study (first 160 participants) and from 1,254 subjects provided by 6 global collaborators. A de-identified subject ID, COVID-19 status, age in years and sex were almost always included in the sample metadata. HLA class I and class II types, where available, came from metadata supplied by the sample provider rather than from assay-based typing.

The immunoSEQ Assay, a bias-controlled multiplex PCR, was used to amplify TCRbeta CDR3 regions from genomic DNA. In the authors' own workflow: The number of nucleated cells in each sample was estimated from the amplification of reference gene primers within the assay. Sequence reads were collapsed and filtered to measure the absolute abundance of every unique TCRbeta CDR3 rearrangement. Productive Simpson clonality was computed per sample as the square root of Simpson's diversity index over productive rearrangements. Sourced from immuneACCESS, this table was stored by TCRdb with only in-frame sequences that have V and J called. A share of the clones is absent; for the studies checked, an unresolved V gene accounts for under half, and the remainder has no known explanation. Clonal size and the V and J genes are those of that table, whereas D and trimming came from the DNA. The sample has roughly 120,000 clones on record, 76% of them singletons. The leading ten clones occupy around 4% of the sample.

Broad study findings and their caveats: The amount of clinical and demographic metadata varied by source and participant and was provided uncurated.

Each collaborating institution followed its own protocols to collect whole blood in K2EDTA tubes. For TCRbeta analysis, collaborators shipped samples as frozen whole blood, isolated PBMCs, or DNA extracted from either of those sample types. Inclusive of the bounding cysteine and phenylalanine, the CDR3 is 15 residues long. The DNA shown is the 45-base CDR3, in frame from base 1. Via the germline V gene (reference sequence), CDR1 is DFQATT and CDR2 SNEGSKA. The germline V and J ends show losses of 3 bases and 4 bases respectively, and no gene match explains 10 bases of the junction. As concerns this clone: The antigen it recognizes is unknown. Base quality data are lacking; no much larger clone is found one base away.

The sequencing sample was made of peripheral blood. The chain is assembled from TRBV20-1 and TRBJ2-7; 9 central nucleotides agree with TRBD1. The sequence came from an elderly woman with acute or convalescent COVID-19. The DNA is as follows: TGCAGTGCTAGTAGAGGAACAGGGGGCTTGTACGAGCAGTACTTC. It translates to CSASRGTGGLYEQYF.